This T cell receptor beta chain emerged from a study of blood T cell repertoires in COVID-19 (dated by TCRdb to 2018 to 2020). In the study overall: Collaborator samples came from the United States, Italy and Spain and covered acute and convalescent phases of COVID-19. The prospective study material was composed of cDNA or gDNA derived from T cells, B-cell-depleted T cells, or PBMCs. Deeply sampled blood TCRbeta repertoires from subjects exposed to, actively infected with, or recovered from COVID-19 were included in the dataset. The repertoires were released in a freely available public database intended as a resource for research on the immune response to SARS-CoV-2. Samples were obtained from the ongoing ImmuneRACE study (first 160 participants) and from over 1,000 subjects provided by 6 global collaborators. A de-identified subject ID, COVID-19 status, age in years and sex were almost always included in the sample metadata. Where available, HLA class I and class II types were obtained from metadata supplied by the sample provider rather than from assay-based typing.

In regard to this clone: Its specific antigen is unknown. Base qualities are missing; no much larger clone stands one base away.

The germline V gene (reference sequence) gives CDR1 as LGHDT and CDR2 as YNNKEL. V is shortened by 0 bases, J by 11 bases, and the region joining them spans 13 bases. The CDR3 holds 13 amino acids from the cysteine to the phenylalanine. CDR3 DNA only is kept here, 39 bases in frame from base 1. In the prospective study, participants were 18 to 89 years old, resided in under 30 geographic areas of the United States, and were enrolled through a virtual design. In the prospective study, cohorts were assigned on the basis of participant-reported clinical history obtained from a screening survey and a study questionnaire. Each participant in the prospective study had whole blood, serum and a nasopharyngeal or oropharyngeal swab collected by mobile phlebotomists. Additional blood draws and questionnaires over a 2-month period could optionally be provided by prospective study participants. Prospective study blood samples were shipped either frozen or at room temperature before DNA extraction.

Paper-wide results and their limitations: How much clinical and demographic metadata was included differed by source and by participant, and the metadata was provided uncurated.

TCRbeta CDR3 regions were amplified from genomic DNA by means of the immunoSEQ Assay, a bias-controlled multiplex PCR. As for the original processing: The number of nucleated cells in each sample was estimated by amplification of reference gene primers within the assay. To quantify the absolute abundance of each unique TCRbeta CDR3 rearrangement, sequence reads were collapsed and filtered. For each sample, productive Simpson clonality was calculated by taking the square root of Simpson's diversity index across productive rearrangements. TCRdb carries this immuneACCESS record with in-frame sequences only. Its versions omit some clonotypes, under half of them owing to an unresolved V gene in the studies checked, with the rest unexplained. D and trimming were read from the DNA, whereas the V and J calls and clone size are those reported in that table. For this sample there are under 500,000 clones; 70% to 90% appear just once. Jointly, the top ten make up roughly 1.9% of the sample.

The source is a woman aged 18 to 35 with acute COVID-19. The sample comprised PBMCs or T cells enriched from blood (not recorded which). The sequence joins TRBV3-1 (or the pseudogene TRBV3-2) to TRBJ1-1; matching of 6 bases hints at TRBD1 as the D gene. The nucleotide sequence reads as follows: TGTGCCAGCAGCCAAGAGGGCAGGGGAAAGGCTTTCTTT. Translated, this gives CASSQEGRGKAFF.